These 30 T cell receptor beta chains were sequenced from one sample in a study of graft-versus-host responses after intestinal transplantation. Repertoires were generated with immunoSEQ multiplex PCR, while TCRdb's copy carries only in-frame clones and drops some. The data show 100,000 to 140,000 clones, about 91% seen once. These TCRs' antigens remain unknown. This specimen was unstimulated CD4+ T cells sorted from spleen or lymph node cells, taken before transplant. The receptors come from a human donor who was the organ donor for an intestinal transplant.

V gene TRBV6-5 combines with J gene TRBJ1-2; the D gene is possibly TRBD1 (6 bases). CDR1 is MNHEY, CDR2 SVGAGI, per germline. Between the trimmed V and J ends, which lost 4 bases and 5 bases, there was a span of 20 bases. The CDR3 has 16 amino acids. CDR3 region: CASSSPVRGRSYGYTF. The CDR3 DNA follows: TGTGCCAGCAGTTCCCCTGTCCGGGGGCGCTCATATGGCTACACCTTC.

CDR3 coding DNA: TGCGCCAGCAGCTTGACAGGGGCGAACACTGAAGCTTTCTTT. Translation: CASSLTGANTEAFF. J is TRBJ1-1 and V is TRBV5-1, with TRBD1 identical over 7 bases. This CDR3 contains 14 residues. J gave up 1 base and V 1 base, and 1 base lay outside the gene matches. Germline V CDR1 and CDR2: SGHRS, YFSETQ.

The chain joins TRBV5-6 to TRBJ1-1; D remains ambiguous. The germline V gene has CDR1 SGHDT and CDR2 YYEEEE. The CDR3 loop spans 14 amino acids. Between the trimmed V and J ends, which lost 1 base and 10 bases, there was a span of 17 bases. CDR3 loop: CASSLYRGEGIAFF. DNA of the CDR3: TGTGCCAGCAGCTTGTATCGGGGAGAAGGAATAGCTTTCTTT.

The chain combines TRBV6-5 with TRBJ1-5; no firm D call. This CDR3 comprises 15 residues. Trimming took off 6 bases at V and 1 base at J, with 13 bases between the two ends. Germline V gene lookup returns CDR1 MNHEY and CDR2 SVGAGI. DNA of the CDR3: TGTGCCAGCAGCCCAGCTCTCCAAAGCAATCAGCCCCAGCATTTT. Encoded protein: CASSPALQSNQPQHF.

The chain links TRBV30 to TRBJ1-1; no firm D call. The V gene lost 3 bases and the J gene lost 1 base, with 9 bases spanning the gap. The germline gives CDR1 GTSNPN, CDR2 SVGIG (reference sequence). The CDR3 is made up of 13 amino acids. CDR3 in amino acids: CAWSRDTNTEAFF. The CDR3 DNA is TGTGCCTGGAGCCGGGATACGAACACTGAAGCTTTCTTT.

The sample holds a few counts of this clone. The chain is built from TRBV19 and TRBJ1-3; no definite D call. Germline-derived CDR1 and CDR2 are LNHDA and SQIVND (reference sequence). Trimming left V 6 bases short and J 1 base short, with 7 bases between. The CDR3 loop spans 13 amino acids. CDR3 amino acids: CASRPRSGNTIYF. CDR3 nucleotide sequence: TGTGCCAGTAGACCAAGGTCTGGAAACACCATATATTTT.

V usage is TRBV19 and J usage is TRBJ1-1, with D maybe TRBD1 (5 bases). CDR3 size: 14 residues. CDR1 and CDR2 (germline): LNHDA, SQIVND (reference sequence). V was pared by 3 bases and J by 3 bases, with 11 bases between. This CDR3 is CASSISWGDTEAFF. As DNA, the CDR3 is TGTGCCAGTAGTATCTCTTGGGGGGACACTGAAGCTTTCTTT.

About this clone itself: Other DNA sequences from this sample encode an identical CDR3 as well. The J gene is TRBJ2-3, the V gene TRBV5-1; D is unclear. V lost 0 bases, J lost 3 bases, and 5 bases lay in between. The CDR3 consists of 13 residues. CDR1 is SGHRS, CDR2 YFSETQ, per germline. CDR3 DNA: TGCGCCAGCAGCTTGGACCGGACAGATACGCAGTATTTT. The encoded protein is CASSLDRTDTQYF.

The rearrangement joins TRBV4-1 to TRBJ2-7, with 12 bases aligning to TRBD2. Germline loops: CDR1 MGHRA, CDR2 YSYEKL. V lost 5 bases and J lost 3; bases outside the gene matches: 5. The CDR3 runs 15 residues. In DNA, the CDR3 is TGCGCCAGCAGCGGACGGACTAGCGGGGACTACGAGCAGTACTTC. Translated, it gives CASSGRTSGDYEQYF.

This chain joins TRBV30 and TRBJ2-3; TRBD2 might be the D (5 bases). With 0 bases removed from V and 2 bases from J, the gap between germline ends came to 9 bases. In germline, CDR1 is GTSNPN, CDR2 SVGIG (reference sequence). This CDR3 has 14 residues. The CDR3 DNA reads as TGTGCCTGGAGTGTACGGGGTGTCACAGATACGCAGTATTTT. It encodes CAWSVRGVTDTQYF.

This clone was counted a single time. The CDR3 bases are TGTGCCAGCAGCCCTACTAGTGCCGGGGAGCAGTACTTC. Translating gives CASSPTSAGEQYF. The chain combines TRBV13 with TRBJ2-7, with a tentative D call TRBD2 (5 bases). V shed 5 bases and J shed 7 bases, with 15 bases lying between them. The CDR3 has 13 residues. Germline V gene sequence: CDR1 PRHDT, CDR2 FYEKMQ (reference sequence).

V is TRBV6-5 and J is TRBJ2-7; 8 bases fit TRBD1. Germline values: CDR1 MNHEY, CDR2 SVGAGI. The CDR3 loop spans 15 amino acids. Trimming cost V 2 bases and J 1 base; bases outside gene matches: 4. Here the CDR3 reads CASSYGQGGSYEQYF. CDR3 coding DNA: TGTGCCAGCAGTTACGGACAGGGAGGATCCTACGAGCAGTACTTC.

The J gene is TRBJ2-1, the V gene TRBV5-1; TRBD2 aligns across 9 bases. Germline loops: CDR1 SGHRS, CDR2 YFSETQ. V shed 0 bases, J shed 6 bases, and the junction held 4 bases outside the gene matches. The CDR3 length is 15 residues. The CDR3 DNA is TGCGCCAGCAGCTTGGTCCTAGCGGGGACCAATGAGCAGTTCTTC. It encodes CASSLVLAGTNEQFF.

The chain combines TRBV19 with TRBJ1-5, with D tentatively TRBD1 (6 bases). Germline CDR1 reads LNHDA; CDR2 reads SQIVND (reference sequence). The V end lost 5 bases, the J end lost 4 bases, and 21 bases lay between the germline ends. The CDR3 is made up of 17 amino acids. CDR3 in DNA: TGTGCCAGTAGTGATAGGGGAAGCGGACAGTGGAATCAGCCCCAGCATTTT. This translates into CASSDRGSGQWNQPQHF.

The chain combines TRBV7-2 with TRBJ1-5; TRBD1 is a possible D gene (6 bases). Deletions cut 2 bases from V and 7 bases from J, with 15 bases between. The CDR3 is made up of 15 amino acids. Germline assignment: CDR1 SGHTA and CDR2 FQGNSA. CDR3 amino acids: CASSLRGAKSQPQHF. CDR3 DNA: TGTGCCAGCAGCTTACGGGGGGCGAAGTCCCAGCCCCAGCATTTT.

The rearrangement joins TRBV19 to TRBJ2-7, with 11 bases fitting TRBD1. V lost 8 bases, J lost 2 bases, and 2 bases stayed unmatched. This CDR3 is 13 amino acids long. Germline V CDR1 and CDR2: LNHDA, SQIVND (reference sequence). CDR3 region: CASGGQGAYEQYF. CDR3 in DNA: TGTGCCAGTGGGGGACAGGGGGCCTACGAGCAGTACTTC.

The V call is TRBV7-8, the J call TRBJ2-7; TRBD2 agrees at 11 bases. The CDR3 is made up of 15 amino acids. V trimming: 0 bases; J trimming: 7 bases; junction bases outside the gene matches: 5. Germline V gene sequence: CDR1 SGHVS, CDR2 FQNEAQ. The CDR3 region has the DNA TGTGCCAGCAGCTTAGCTGTACTAGCGGGAGATGAGCAGTACTTC. It is translated as CASSLAVLAGDEQYF.

The gene calls are TRBV27 and TRBJ1-5; unclear D gene. The CDR3 has 14 amino acids. Germline-derived CDR1 and CDR2 are MNHEY and SMNVEV (reference sequence). V lost 5 bases and J 0 bases, leaving 8 bases between the germline ends. CDR3 in DNA: TGTGCCAGCAGTCCTGACCCTAGCAATCAGCCCCAGCATTTT. It specifies CASSPDPSNQPQHF.

This chain joins TRBV5-1 and TRBJ1-3; D possibly corresponds to TRBD1 (5 bases). The CDR3 runs to 15 residues. V lost 0 bases, J lost 1 base, and 8 bases lay in between. Germline CDR1 SGHRS, CDR2 YFSETQ. The CDR3 protein is CASSLGTGSGNTIYF. CDR3 nucleotides: TGCGCCAGCAGCTTGGGCACAGGATCTGGAAACACCATATATTTT. Full variable domain (missing parts from reference TRBV5-1 and TRBJ1-3): KAGVTQTPRYLIKTRGQQVTLSCSPISGHRSVSWYQQTPGQGLQFLFEYFSETQRNKGNFPGRFSGRQFSNSRSEMNVSTLELGDSALYLCASSLGTGSGNTIYFGEGSWLTVV.

The chain has TRBV2 and TRBJ1-6; 7 bases align to TRBD1. The CDR3 extends over 15 amino acids. Germline V lookup: CDR1 SNHLY, CDR2 FYNNEI. V lost 6 bases, J lost 5 bases, and 7 bases stayed unmatched. The CDR3 sequence is CASSRTGADNSPLHF. The CDR3 nucleotides are TGTGCCAGCAGCCGGACAGGAGCCGATAATTCACCCCTCCACTTT.

The gene calls are TRBV19 and TRBJ1-4; D is uncertain. Germline assignment: CDR1 LNHDA and CDR2 SQIVND (reference sequence). Between the trimmed V and J ends, which lost 1 base and 5 bases, there was a span of 11 bases. The CDR3 sequence is 15 residues long. The CDR3 sequence is CASSIGRRTNEKLFF. For the CDR3, the DNA is TGTGCCAGTAGTATAGGCCGGCGAACGAATGAAAAACTGTTTTTT.

The rearrangement links TRBV5-1 to TRBJ2-2; tentative D call: TRBD1 (6 bases). This CDR3 has 14 residues. Trimming took 4 bases from V and 4 from J, leaving 11 bases between them. CDR1 is SGHRS and CDR2 is YFSETQ in the germline V gene. The CDR3 DNA reads TGCGCCAGCAGCAGCACCAGGGGCACCGGGGAGCTGTTTTTT. Amino acid sequence: CASSSTRGTGELFF.

The V call is TRBV5-1, the J call TRBJ1-2; 9 bases are a match to TRBD1. The CDR3 has 15 residues. The germline CDR1 and CDR2 sequences are SGHRS and YFSETQ. V shed 3 bases, J shed 8 bases, and the junction held 11 bases outside the gene matches. The CDR3 sequence is CASSSPDRGLWGYTF. CDR3 bases: TGCGCCAGCAGCTCACCGGACAGGGGATTGTGGGGCTACACCTTC.

The chain has TRBV5-1 and TRBJ2-2; 11 bases are shared with TRBD2. After removal of 7 bases from V and 5 bases from J, the junction contained 4 bases not matched to a gene. CDR1 is SGHRS and CDR2 is YFSETQ in the germline V gene. This CDR3 has 14 amino acids. CDR3 nucleotide sequence: TGCGCCAGCGCGAGACTAGCGGGAACCGGGGAGCTGTTTTTT. Amino acids: CASARLAGTGELFF.

This clone was detected only once. This chain connects TRBV6-5 to TRBJ2-7; TRBD1 matches 10 bases. Germline CDR1 is MNHEY and CDR2 is SVGAGI. This CDR3 has 15 residues. V shed 6 bases, J shed 2 bases, and the junction held 7 bases outside the gene matches. CDR3 amino acids: CASREPGQGTYEQYF. The CDR3 DNA follows: TGTGCCAGCAGGGAGCCGGGACAGGGGACCTACGAGCAGTACTTC.

The chain is built from TRBV30 and TRBJ1-2; the match to TRBD1 covers 7 bases. Germline V gene sequence: CDR1 GTSNPN, CDR2 SVGIG (reference sequence). V was clipped by 0 bases and J by 6 bases; unmatched bases: 13. The CDR3 is 16 residues long. This chain's CDR3 is CAWSVLMTGWAHGYTF. CDR3 DNA: TGTGCCTGGAGTGTACTTATGACAGGGTGGGCCCATGGCTACACCTTC.

This chain connects TRBV30 to TRBJ2-3, with a weak D call TRBD2 (5 bases). The V and J ends lost 3 bases and 7 bases respectively, with 14 bases between them. In germline, CDR1 is GTSNPN, CDR2 SVGIG (reference sequence). CDR3 length: 13 amino acids. The CDR3 spells CAWRSWEWNTQYF. The CDR3 coding sequence is TGTGCCTGGAGGAGTTGGGAGTGGAATACGCAGTATTTT.

The chain links TRBV27 to TRBJ2-2, with 9 bases aligning to TRBD1. The J segment lost 8 bases and the V segment lost 3 bases, leaving 25 bases of the junction unmatched. CDR1 and CDR2 (germline): MNHEY, SMNVEV (reference sequence). There are 21 residues in the CDR3. The CDR3 here is CASSLRQDRGLRSRSSGELFF. DNA of the CDR3: TGTGCCAGCAGTTTGAGGCAGGACAGGGGCCTTCGAAGTAGAAGCTCTGGGGAGCTGTTTTTT.

This chain connects TRBV20-1 to TRBJ2-7; D unresolved. Germline V CDR1 and CDR2: DFQATT, SNEGSKA (reference sequence). Trimming cost V 8 bases and J 4 bases, with 12 bases left between them. The CDR3 length is 11 residues. As DNA, the CDR3 is TGCAGTTCCATAAAGATTTACGAGCAGTACTTC. The encoded protein is CSSIKIYEQYF.

The chain joins TRBV4-2 to TRBJ2-7; D gene unclear. V lost 0 bases and J lost 6, with 6 bases in between. Looked up from germline, CDR1 is LGHNA and CDR2 is YNFKEQ. This CDR3 comprises 12 residues. The CDR3 region has the DNA TGTGCCAGCAGCCAAGACGTTAGCGAGCAGTACTTC. Translating it yields CASSQDVSEQYF.